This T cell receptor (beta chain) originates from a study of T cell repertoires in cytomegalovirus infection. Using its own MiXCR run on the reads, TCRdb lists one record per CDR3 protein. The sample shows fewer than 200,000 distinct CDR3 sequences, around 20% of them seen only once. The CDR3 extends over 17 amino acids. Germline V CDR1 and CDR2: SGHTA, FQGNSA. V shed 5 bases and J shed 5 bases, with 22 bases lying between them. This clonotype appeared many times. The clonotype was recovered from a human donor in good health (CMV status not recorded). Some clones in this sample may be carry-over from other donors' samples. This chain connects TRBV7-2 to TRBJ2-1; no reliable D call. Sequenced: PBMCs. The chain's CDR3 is CASSPNLVWGGHNEQFF. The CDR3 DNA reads TGTGCCAGCAGCCCCAACTTAGTCTGGGGTGGACACAATGAGCAGTTCTTC.